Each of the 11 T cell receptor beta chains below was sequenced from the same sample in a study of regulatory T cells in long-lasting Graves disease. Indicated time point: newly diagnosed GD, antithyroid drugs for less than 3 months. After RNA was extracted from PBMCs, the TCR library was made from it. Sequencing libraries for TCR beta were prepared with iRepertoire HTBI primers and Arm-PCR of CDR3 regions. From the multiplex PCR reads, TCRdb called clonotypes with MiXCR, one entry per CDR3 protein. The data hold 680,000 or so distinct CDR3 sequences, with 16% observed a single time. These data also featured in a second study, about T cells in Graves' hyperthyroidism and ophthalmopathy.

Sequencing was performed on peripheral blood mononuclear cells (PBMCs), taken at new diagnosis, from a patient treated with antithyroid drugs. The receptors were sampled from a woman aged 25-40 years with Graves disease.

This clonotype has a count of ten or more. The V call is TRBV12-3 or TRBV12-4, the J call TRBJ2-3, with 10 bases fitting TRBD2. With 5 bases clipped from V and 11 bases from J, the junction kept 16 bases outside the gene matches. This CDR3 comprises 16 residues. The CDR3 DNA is TGTGCCAGCAGTCCTCAGGGTAGCGGGAGGACCATACGGCAGTATTTT. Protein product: CASSPQGSGRTIRQYF.

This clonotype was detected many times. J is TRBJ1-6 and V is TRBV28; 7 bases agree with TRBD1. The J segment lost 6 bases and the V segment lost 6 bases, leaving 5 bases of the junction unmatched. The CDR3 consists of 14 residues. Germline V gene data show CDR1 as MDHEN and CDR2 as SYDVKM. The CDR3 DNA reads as TGTGCCAGCAGGCCGGGACAGATTAATTCACCCCTCCACTTT. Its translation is CASRPGQINSPLHF.

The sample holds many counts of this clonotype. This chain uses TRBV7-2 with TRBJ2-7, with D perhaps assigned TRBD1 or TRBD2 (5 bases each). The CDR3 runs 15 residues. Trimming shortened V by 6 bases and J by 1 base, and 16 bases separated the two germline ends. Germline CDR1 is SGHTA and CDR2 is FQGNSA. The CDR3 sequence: CASRIPGTRSYEQYF. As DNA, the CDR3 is TGTGCCAGCAGGATCCCCGGGACCCGGTCCTACGAGCAGTACTTC.

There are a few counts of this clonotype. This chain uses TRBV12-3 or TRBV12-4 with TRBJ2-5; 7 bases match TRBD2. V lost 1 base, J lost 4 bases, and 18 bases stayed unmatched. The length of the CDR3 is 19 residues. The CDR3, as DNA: TGTGCCAGCAGTTTAGGTAGAGCGGGATGGACCCCGGAGGGAGAGACCCAGTACTTC. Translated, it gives CASSLGRAGWTPEGETQYF.

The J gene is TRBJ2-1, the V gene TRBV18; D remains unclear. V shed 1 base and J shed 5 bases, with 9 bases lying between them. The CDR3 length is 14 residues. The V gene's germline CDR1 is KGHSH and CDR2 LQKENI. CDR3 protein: CASSPLRQNNEQFF. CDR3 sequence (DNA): TGTGCCAGCTCACCACTACGCCAGAACAATGAGCAGTTCTTC.

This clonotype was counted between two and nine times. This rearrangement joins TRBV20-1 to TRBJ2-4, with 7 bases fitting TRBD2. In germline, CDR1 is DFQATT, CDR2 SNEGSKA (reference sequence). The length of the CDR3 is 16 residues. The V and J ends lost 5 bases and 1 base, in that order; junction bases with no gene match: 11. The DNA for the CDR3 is TGCAGTGCTGCGGTTCTAGCGGTTGCCGCCAAAAACATTCAGTACTTC. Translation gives CSAAVLAVAAKNIQYF.

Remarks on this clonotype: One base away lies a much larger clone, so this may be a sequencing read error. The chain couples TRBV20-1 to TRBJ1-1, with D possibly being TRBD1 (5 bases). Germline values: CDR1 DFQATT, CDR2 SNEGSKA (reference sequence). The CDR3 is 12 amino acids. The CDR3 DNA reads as TGCAGTGCTAGAGATCCGGGGACTGAAGCTCTCTTT. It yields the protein CSARDPGTEALF.

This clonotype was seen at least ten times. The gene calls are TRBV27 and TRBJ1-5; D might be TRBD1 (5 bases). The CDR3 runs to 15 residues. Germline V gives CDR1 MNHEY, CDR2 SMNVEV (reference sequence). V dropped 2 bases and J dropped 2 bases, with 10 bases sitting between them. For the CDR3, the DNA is TGTGCCAGCAGTTTAGGCAGGGAGGGCAATCAGCCCCAGCATTTT. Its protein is CASSLGREGNQPQHF.

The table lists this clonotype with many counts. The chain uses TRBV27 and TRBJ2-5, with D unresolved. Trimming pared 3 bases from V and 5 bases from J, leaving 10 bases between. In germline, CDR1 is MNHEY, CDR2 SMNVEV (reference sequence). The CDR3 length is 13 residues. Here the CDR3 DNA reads TGTGCCAGCAGTTTGAGGCTAGGGGAGACCCAGTACTTC. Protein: CASSLRLGETQYF.

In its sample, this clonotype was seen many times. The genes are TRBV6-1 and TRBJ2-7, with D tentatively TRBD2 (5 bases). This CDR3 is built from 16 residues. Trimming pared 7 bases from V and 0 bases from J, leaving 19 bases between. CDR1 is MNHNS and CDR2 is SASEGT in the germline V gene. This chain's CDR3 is CASKEDGRAASYEQYF. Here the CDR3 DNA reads TGTGCCAGCAAGGAGGATGGGCGGGCAGCCTCCTACGAGCAGTACTTC.

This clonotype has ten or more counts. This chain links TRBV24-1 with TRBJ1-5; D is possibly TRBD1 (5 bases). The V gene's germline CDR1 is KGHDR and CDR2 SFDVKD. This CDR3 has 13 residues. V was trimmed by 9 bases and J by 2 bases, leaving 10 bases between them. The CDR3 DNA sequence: TGTGCCACCTCCCAGGGAGGCAATCAGCCCCAGCATTTT. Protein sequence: CATSQGGNQPQHF.